This T cell receptor beta chain was observed in a study of beta chain features in type 1 diabetes. Germline V gene sequence: CDR1 SNHLY, CDR2 FYNNEI. The CDR3 contains 14 residues. The V and J ends lost 5 bases and 0 bases respectively, with 8 bases between them. This clone has only a few counts. Its antigen remains unidentified. One heparinised draw of blood, averaging around 120 mL, came from each donor. TCRB transcripts that were expressed got sequenced, as all of the isolated RNA had been reverse transcribed. Assay used: immunoSEQ multiplex PCR; TCRdb lists only in-frame clones, some missing. Found here are 250,000 to 300,000 clones, 13% to 15% of them singletons; the top ten hold about 0.015%. Points from the study as a whole: A pattern of fewer insertions and more deletions at VDJ junctions was seen in type 1 diabetes patients. Shortening of TCRB CDR3s, moderate but significant, appeared in all four CD4+ subsets of Type 1 diabetes patients.

The sequenced material came from naive CD4+ T cells from blood. V gene TRBV2 combines with J gene TRBJ1-5; D remains unclear. This sequence was found in a young man with type 1 diabetes. The DNA for the CDR3 is TGTGCCAGCAGTACCACTTATAGCAATCAGCCCCAGCATTTT. Its translation: CASSTTYSNQPQHF.